This TCR beta chain stems from a study of T cell responses to AZD1222 COVID-19 vaccine. The CDR3 extends over 11 amino acids. Trimming took 3 bases from V and 6 from J, leaving 8 bases between them. Germline values: CDR1 DFQATT, CDR2 SNEGSKA (reference sequence). Regarding the study as a whole: Close to half of spike-specific TCRs reportedly recognize unmutated variant regions.

Note on this clone: Antigen: not known.

TCRdb's copy holds only in-frame clones and misses some; the assay was immunoSEQ multiplex PCR. The data show about 160,000 clones, 92% seen once. This TCR was recovered from an adult who received the AZD1222 COVID-19 vaccine. Sequenced here: peripheral blood, sampled 28 days after the second AZD1222 dose. This chain links TRBV20-1 with TRBJ1-2; D uncertain. The CDR3 region has the DNA TGCAGTGCTAGTACCTGGGATGGCTACACCTTC. Its protein product is CSASTWDGYTF.